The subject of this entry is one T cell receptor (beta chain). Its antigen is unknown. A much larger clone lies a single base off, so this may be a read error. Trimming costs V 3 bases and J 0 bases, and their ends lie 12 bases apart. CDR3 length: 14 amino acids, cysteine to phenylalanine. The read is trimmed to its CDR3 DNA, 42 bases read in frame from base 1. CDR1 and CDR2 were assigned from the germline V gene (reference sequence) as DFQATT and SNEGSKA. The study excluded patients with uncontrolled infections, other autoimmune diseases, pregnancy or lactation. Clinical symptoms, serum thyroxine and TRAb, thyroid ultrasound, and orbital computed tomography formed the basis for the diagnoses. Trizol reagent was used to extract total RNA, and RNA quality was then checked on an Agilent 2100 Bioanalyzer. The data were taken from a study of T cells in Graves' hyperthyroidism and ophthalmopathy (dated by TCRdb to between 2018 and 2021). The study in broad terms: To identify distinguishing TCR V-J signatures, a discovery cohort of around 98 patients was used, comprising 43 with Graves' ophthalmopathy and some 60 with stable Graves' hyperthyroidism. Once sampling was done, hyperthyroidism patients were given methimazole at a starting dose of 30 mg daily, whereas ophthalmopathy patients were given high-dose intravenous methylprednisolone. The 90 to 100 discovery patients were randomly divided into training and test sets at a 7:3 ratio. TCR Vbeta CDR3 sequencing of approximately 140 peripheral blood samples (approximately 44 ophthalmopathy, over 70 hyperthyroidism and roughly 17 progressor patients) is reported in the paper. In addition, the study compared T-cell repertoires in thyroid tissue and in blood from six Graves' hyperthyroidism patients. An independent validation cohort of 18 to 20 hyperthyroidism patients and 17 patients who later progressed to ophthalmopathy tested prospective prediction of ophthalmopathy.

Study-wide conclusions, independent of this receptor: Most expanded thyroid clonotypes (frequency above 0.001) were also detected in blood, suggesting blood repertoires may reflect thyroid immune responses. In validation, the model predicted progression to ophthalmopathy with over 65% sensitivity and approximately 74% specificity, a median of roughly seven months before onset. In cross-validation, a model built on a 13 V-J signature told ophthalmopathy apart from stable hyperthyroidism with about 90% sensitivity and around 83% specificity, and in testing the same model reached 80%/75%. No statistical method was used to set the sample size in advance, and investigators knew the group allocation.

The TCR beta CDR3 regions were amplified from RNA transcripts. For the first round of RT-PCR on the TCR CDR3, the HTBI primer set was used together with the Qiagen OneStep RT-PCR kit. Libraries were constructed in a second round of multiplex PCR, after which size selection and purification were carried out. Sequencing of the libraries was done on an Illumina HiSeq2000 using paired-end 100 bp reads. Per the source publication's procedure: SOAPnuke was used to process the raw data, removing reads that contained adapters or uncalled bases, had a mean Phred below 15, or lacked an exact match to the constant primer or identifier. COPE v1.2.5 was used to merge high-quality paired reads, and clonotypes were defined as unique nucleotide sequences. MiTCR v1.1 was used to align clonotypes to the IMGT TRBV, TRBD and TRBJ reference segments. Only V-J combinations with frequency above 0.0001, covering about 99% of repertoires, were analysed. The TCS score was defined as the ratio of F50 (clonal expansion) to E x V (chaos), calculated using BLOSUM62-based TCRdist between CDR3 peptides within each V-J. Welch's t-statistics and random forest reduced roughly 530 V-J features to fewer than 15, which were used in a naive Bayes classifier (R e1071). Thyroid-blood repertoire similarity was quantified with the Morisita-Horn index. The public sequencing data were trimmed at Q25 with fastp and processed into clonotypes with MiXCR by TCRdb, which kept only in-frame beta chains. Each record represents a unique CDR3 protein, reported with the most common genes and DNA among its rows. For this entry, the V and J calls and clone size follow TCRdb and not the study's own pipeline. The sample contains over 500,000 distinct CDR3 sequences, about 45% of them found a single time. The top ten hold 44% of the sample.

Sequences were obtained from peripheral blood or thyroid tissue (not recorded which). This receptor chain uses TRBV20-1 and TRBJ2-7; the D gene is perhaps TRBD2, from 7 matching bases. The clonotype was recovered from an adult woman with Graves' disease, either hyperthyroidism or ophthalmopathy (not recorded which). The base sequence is TGCAGTGCTAGGGGGGGGCCCGACTCCTACGAGCAGTACTTC. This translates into CSARGGPDSYEQYF.